This T cell receptor (beta chain) was sequenced during a study of CD8 T cells in Susac syndrome. Study-level findings and limits: As the study acknowledged, the number of individuals who were part of its TCR sequencing and HLA analysis was relatively small.

This CDR3 is 14 amino acids long. V shed 5 bases and J shed 2 bases, with 16 bases lying between them. CDR1 is SQVTM and CDR2 is ANQGSEA in the germline V gene. A note on this clonotype: The antigen is not known.

Reverse transcription of 0.5 to 1 ug RNA used random hexamers. TCRdb fed the immunoSEQ multiplex PCR reads into MiXCR, producing one record per CDR3 protein. The data show hundreds of thousands of distinct CDR3 sequences, roughly 81% seen once. This chain joins TRBV29-1 and TRBJ2-7, with TRBD1 as a possible D gene (6 bases). The sequence was collected from a human donor with multiple sclerosis. Sequencing input: CD8+ T cells from PBMCs. CDR3 nucleotides: TGCAGCGTTCTAACTGGACAGTCGCCCTACGAGCAGTACTTC. Translating it yields CSVLTGQSPYEQYF.